This TCR beta chain was obtained from a study of cytomegalovirus exposure and HLA in healthy donors. For the study at large: In terms of ancestry, the Caucasian-associated cluster contained roughly 81% of the roughly 400 genotyped donors.

This clone came up once. Its antigen is unknown. Findings and limits, study-wide: In a later analysis, HLA-associated beta chains showed higher expansion and lower generation probabilities than comparable chains. A later analysis appeared to link common viral pathogens to several of the most significant clusters.

Germline-derived CDR1 and CDR2 are SNHLY and FYNNEI. The CDR3 sequence is 16 residues long. Between the trimmed V and J ends, which lost 2 bases and 5 bases, there was a span of 16 bases. The PCR made use of 60 Vbeta and 13 Jbeta primers. The authors' processing: In a later analysis, of tens of millions of unique beta chains, around 9.9 million appeared in at least two donors. The table came from immunoSEQ multiplex PCR; TCRdb's copy has only in-frame clones and leaves some out. That table supplies the V and J calls and clone size; D and trimming were determined from the DNA. The sample carries about 140,000 clones, roughly two thirds recorded once.

Material for sequencing was PBMCs. The TCR was taken from a woman in her forties in good health and CMV-seronegative. V and J are TRBV2 and TRBJ2-1; a weak D match, TRBD2 (6 bases). This CDR3 reads CASSEIGGKRHNEQFF. The CDR3 region has the DNA TGTGCCAGCAGTGAAATTGGGGGGAAGAGACACAATGAGCAGTTCTTC.